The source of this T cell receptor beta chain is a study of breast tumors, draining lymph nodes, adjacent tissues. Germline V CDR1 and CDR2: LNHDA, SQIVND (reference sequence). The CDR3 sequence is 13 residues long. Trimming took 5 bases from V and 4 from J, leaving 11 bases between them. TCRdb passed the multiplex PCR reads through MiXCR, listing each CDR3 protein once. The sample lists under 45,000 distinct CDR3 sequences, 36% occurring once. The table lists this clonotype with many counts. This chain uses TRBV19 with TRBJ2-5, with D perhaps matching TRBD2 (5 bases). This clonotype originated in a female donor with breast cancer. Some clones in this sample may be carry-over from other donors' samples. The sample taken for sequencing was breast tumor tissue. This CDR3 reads CASSEVRGETQYF. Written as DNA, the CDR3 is TGTGCCAGTAGTGAGGTACGGGGAGAGACCCAGTACTTC.